These 17 T cell receptor beta chains share one sample of origin, sequenced in a study of human T cells and chemical hapten exposure. Sample time point: pre-sensitization, week 0. Treatment: therapeutic diphenylcyclopropenone sensitization with weekly scalp DPC. TCRdb re-analysed the RACE reads in MiXCR, keeping a single row per CDR3 protein. The table lists 350,000 to 450,000 distinct CDR3 sequences, 5% to 6.5% of them singletons. The starting material was whole blood, obtained in connection with sensitization to the hapten diphenylcyclopropenone (DPC). The receptor source for this set is a woman between 45 and 60 years old with alopecia areata. Some clones in this sample may be carry-over from other donors' samples.

This chain joins TRBV5-1 and TRBJ2-3; unclear D gene. The V and J ends lost 4 bases and 2 bases respectively, with 17 bases between them. This CDR3 region has 16 residues. Germline V gives CDR1 SGHRS, CDR2 YFSETQ. Here the CDR3 DNA reads TGCGCCAGCAGCCCGGTCAACCGGCCGGACACAGATACGCAGTATTTT. It translates to CASSPVNRPDTDTQYF.

This clonotype was counted at least ten times. V usage is TRBV29-1 and J usage is TRBJ2-1; tentative D call: TRBD1 (5 bases). V was cut by 4 bases and J by 6 bases, with 19 bases left in between. From germline, CDR1 is SQVTM and CDR2 ANQGSEA. The CDR3 covers 15 residues. In DNA form, the CDR3 reads TGCAGCGTTGCAGATATCCTTTTACAGGCCAATGAGCAGTTCTTC. Its protein product is CSVADILLQANEQFF.

In this sample, this clonotype turned up many times. The chain is built from TRBV9 and TRBJ2-7; 11 bases match TRBD2. Trimming at V came to 3 bases and at J to 3 bases, leaving 5 bases not matched to a gene. The CDR3 is made up of 15 amino acids. Per germline, CDR1 SGDLS and CDR2 YYNGEE. CDR3 in DNA: TGTGCCAGCAGCGCAGGACTAGCGGGTGTCTACGAGCAGTACTTC. Amino acids: CASSAGLAGVYEQYF.

In this sample, this clonotype turned up many times. The chain links TRBV7-2 to TRBJ2-1; no reliable D call. The germline V and J ends were trimmed by 5 bases and 8 bases, with 7 bases remaining between them. The CDR3 spans 11 residues. Germline CDR1 SGHTA, CDR2 FQGNSA. CDR3 DNA: TGTGCCAGCAGCGAAAGATATGAGCAGTTCTTC. Its protein is CASSERYEQFF.

This clonotype showed up many times. V gene TRBV28 combines with J gene TRBJ2-1, with 9 bases aligning to TRBD2. In germline, CDR1 is MDHEN, CDR2 SYDVKM. CDR3 length: 13 residues. The V gene end was trimmed by 5 bases and the J gene end by 10 bases; junction bases not matched to a gene: 6. CDR3 sequence reads: CASSPRLAGEQFF. CDR3 nucleotides: TGTGCCAGCAGTCCGCGGCTAGCGGGAGAGCAGTTCTTC.

This clonotype was observed many times. The CDR3 DNA is TGTGCCACCAGTGGCAATATATACAATGAGCAGTTCTTC. Residues: CATSGNIYNEQFF. V is TRBV24-1 and J is TRBJ2-1; D unclear. There are 13 residues in the CDR3. The germline V gene has CDR1 KGHDR and CDR2 SFDVKD. V was cut by 5 bases and J by 4 bases, with 8 bases left in between.

This clonotype was seen repeatedly, ten times or more. The genes are TRBV20-1 and TRBJ2-5; D remains ambiguous. The CDR3 runs to 13 residues. Trimming removed 0 bases from V and 5 bases from J, with 10 bases in between. Germline CDR1 reads DFQATT; CDR2 reads SNEGSKA (reference sequence). CDR3 region: CSARELFVETQYF. The CDR3 DNA sequence: TGCAGTGCTAGAGAGCTATTTGTGGAGACCCAGTACTTC.

The chain joins TRBV10-3 to TRBJ1-2; no clear D gene. V dropped 3 bases and J dropped 0 bases, with 5 bases sitting between them. CDR3 length: 13 amino acids. Germline V CDR1 and CDR2: ENHRY, SYGVKD. The CDR3: CAISDRTNYGYTF. The CDR3 DNA follows: TGTGCCATCAGTGACAGAACTAACTATGGCTACACCTTC.

This clonotype was recorded at least ten times. The rearrangement uses TRBV6-5 and TRBJ1-2; 8 bases match TRBD1. Trimming removed 4 bases from V and 8 bases from J; junction bases left unmatched: 9. Looked up from germline, CDR1 is MNHEY and CDR2 is SVGAGI. The CDR3 runs 14 residues. This CDR3 reads CASSSSQGAKGYTF. The CDR3 DNA sequence: TGTGCCAGCAGTTCAAGTCAGGGGGCAAAAGGCTACACCTTC.

V usage is TRBV29-1 and J usage is TRBJ1-1; D is uncertain. V was shortened by 6 bases and J by 4 bases, with 9 bases between the two germline ends. The length of the CDR3 is 11 residues. The V gene's germline CDR1 is SQVTM and CDR2 ANQGSEA. As DNA, the CDR3 is TGCAGCGTAGGCAGTCCCACTGAAGCTTTCTTT. This translates into CSVGSPTEAFF.

This clonotype showed up many times. This chain joins TRBV4-1 and TRBJ1-1; D is undetermined. V dropped 5 bases and J dropped 2 bases, with 9 bases sitting between them. Germline CDR1 is MGHRA and CDR2 is YSYEKL. The CDR3 spans 13 residues. CDR3 amino acids: CASSVRANTEAFF. DNA of the CDR3: TGCGCCAGCAGCGTACGGGCTAACACTGAAGCTTTCTTT.

The sample holds a few counts of this clonotype. The chain uses TRBV7-2 and TRBJ2-1, with D unresolved. V lost 4 bases and J lost 9, with 10 bases in between. Germline CDR1 and CDR2: SGHTA and FQGNSA. The CDR3 spans 12 residues. CDR3 sequence (DNA): TGTGCCAGCAGCTCAAATTCTGGTGAGCAGTTCTTC. Protein product: CASSSNSGEQFF. The whole variable domain, remainder taken from reference TRBV7-2 and TRBJ2-1, is GAGVSQSPSNKVTEKGKDVELRCDPISGHTALYWYRQSLGQGLEFLIYFQGNSAPDKSGLPSDRFSAERTGGSVSTLTIQRTQQEDSAVYLCASSSNSGEQFFGPGTRLTVL.

This clonotype was picked up many times. The rearrangement uses TRBV13 and TRBJ1-1; D unclear. There are 15 residues in the CDR3. Germline CDR1 and CDR2: PRHDT and FYEKMQ (reference sequence). The V gene lost 0 bases and the J gene lost 1 base, with 9 bases spanning the gap. Here the CDR3 reads CASSLGSRSNTEAFF. The CDR3 DNA sequence: TGTGCCAGCAGCTTAGGGTCCAGATCGAACACTGAAGCTTTCTTT.

In this sample, this clonotype turned up many times. The V gene is TRBV11-2, the J gene TRBJ2-4; D possibly corresponds to TRBD1 (6 bases). There are 17 residues in the CDR3. Germline-derived CDR1 and CDR2 are SGHAT and FQNNGV. Trimming cost V 4 bases and J 0 bases, with 16 bases left between them. The CDR3 protein is CASSSPPEGVAKNIQYF. The CDR3 coding sequence is TGTGCCAGCAGCTCACCACCCGAGGGGGTAGCCAAAAACATTCAGTACTTC.

The chain couples TRBV28 to TRBJ1-2; no clear D. Per the germline V gene, CDR1 is MDHEN and CDR2 is SYDVKM. The germline V and J ends were trimmed by 5 bases and 4 bases, with 14 bases remaining between them. This CDR3 is 14 amino acids long. The CDR3 here is CASSLRLPPYGYTF. The CDR3 DNA is TGTGCCAGCAGTCTACGTCTTCCTCCCTATGGCTACACCTTC.

This clonotype was found many times. This chain connects TRBV13 to TRBJ1-1; 9 nucleotides agree with TRBD1. Germline values: CDR1 PRHDT, CDR2 FYEKMQ (reference sequence). Trimming cost V 5 bases and J 5 bases; bases outside gene matches: 9. The CDR3 loop spans 15 amino acids. This chain's CDR3 is CASSLDRGLGTEAFF. Written as DNA, the CDR3 is TGTGCCAGCAGCCTAGACAGGGGGTTGGGTACTGAAGCTTTCTTT.

In the case of this clonotype: The CDR3 carries no conserved terminal phenylalanine or tryptophan, so it likely arises from a read error. The CDR3 sequence: CASSQSLTDTQYI. The CDR3 bases are TGCGCCAGCAGCCAATCCCTCACAGATACGCAGTATATT. V usage is TRBV4-3 and J usage is TRBJ2-3; no clear D. V was shortened by 2 bases and J by 2 bases, with 5 bases between the two germline ends. Germline CDR1 LGHNA, CDR2 YSLEER. This CDR3 spans 13 amino acids.